Sequencing of this T cell receptor beta chain was carried out in a study of blood T cell repertoires in COVID-19. Across the whole study: The United States, Italy and Spain provided the acute and convalescent COVID-19 samples.

The protocol was immunoSEQ multiplex PCR, while the TCRdb copy is restricted to in-frame clones and leaves out a portion. Of 70,000 or so clones in the sample, approximately 86% were seen once. In germline, CDR1 is WNHNN, CDR2 SYGVQD (reference sequence). Trimming at V came to 8 bases and at J to 0 bases, leaving 3 bases not matched to a gene. The CDR3 loop spans 13 amino acids. The rearrangement links TRBV10-1 to TRBJ1-1; 7 bases match TRBD1. This clonotype was obtained from a man aged 35-49 years with COVID-19, enrolled during active disease. Sequenced input: peripheral blood. The CDR3 DNA reads TGCGCCAGCCAACAGGGGATGAACACTGAAGCTTTCTTT. This codes for CASQQGMNTEAFF.